These 11 T cell receptor beta chains were sequenced from one sample in a study of cytomegalovirus exposure and HLA in healthy donors. 60 Vbeta and 13 Jbeta primers were used in PCR. Assay used: immunoSEQ multiplex PCR; TCRdb lists only in-frame clones, some missing. The repertoire has approximately 150,000 clones, 68% of them found once; the top ten carry 4% to 5.5%. Sequenced sample: PBMCs. These receptors came from a woman between 18 and 29 years old in good health and CMV-seropositive.

The chain combines TRBV2 with TRBJ2-5; D is ambiguous. The germline V and J ends were trimmed by 8 bases and 5 bases, with 12 bases remaining between them. The germline CDR1 and CDR2 sequences are SNHLY and FYNNEI. CDR3 size: 12 residues. Written as DNA, the CDR3 is TGTGCCAGCGGCCAGAGGTGGGAGACCCAGTACTTC. The encoded protein is CASGQRWETQYF. The variable domain in full, completed from reference TRBV2 and TRBJ2-5, reads EPEVTQTPSHQVTQMGQEVILRCVPISNHLYFYWYRQILGQKVEFLVSFYNNEISEKSEIFDDQFSVERPDGSNFTLKIRSTKLEDSAMYFCASGQRWETQYFGPGTRLLVL.

The table lists this clone with a few counts. This chain links TRBV11-2 with TRBJ1-1; D is unclear. The V gene's germline CDR1 is SGHAT and CDR2 FQNNGV. This CDR3 is built from 14 residues. Between the trimmed V and J ends, which lost 1 base and 8 bases, there was a span of 14 bases. This CDR3 is CASSLASHPMEAFF. The CDR3 nucleotides are TGTGCCAGCAGCTTAGCTAGCCACCCCATGGAAGCTTTCTTT.

Comment on this clone: At one end, the junction sequence differs from germline, possibly due to a read error. The same CDR3 also results from other DNA sequences found in this sample. V usage is TRBV6-1 and J usage is TRBJ1-1; TRBD1 is a possible D gene (5 bases). This CDR3 has 11 residues. Germline values: CDR1 MNHNS, CDR2 SASEGT. The CDR3 region is CASRPDTEAFF. The CDR3 coding sequence is TGTGCCAGCAGGCCGGACACCGAAGCTTTCTTT.

The chain employs TRBV6-5 and TRBJ2-7; D uncertain. The CDR3 consists of 14 residues. In germline, CDR1 is MNHEY, CDR2 SVGAGI. With 7 bases removed from V and 2 bases from J, the gap between germline ends came to 15 bases. CDR3 amino acids: CASTRVAPPYEQYF. The CDR3 DNA reads TGTGCCAGCACCCGAGTTGCCCCTCCCTACGAGCAGTACTTC.

The chain couples TRBV28 to TRBJ1-2; D may be TRBD1 (5 bases). Germline V gene lookup returns CDR1 MDHEN and CDR2 SYDVKM. Trimming pared 6 bases from V and 1 base from J, leaving 9 bases between. CDR3 length: 13 amino acids. CDR3 loop: CASRVGLNYGYTF. CDR3 sequence (DNA): TGTGCCAGCAGGGTGGGACTTAACTATGGCTACACCTTC.

This clone turned up a few times. This chain links TRBV25-1 with TRBJ2-4, with D maybe TRBD2 (5 bases). In germline, CDR1 is MGHDK, CDR2 SYGVNS. V was shortened by 0 bases and J by 7 bases, with 16 bases between the two germline ends. The CDR3 is 16 amino acids. CDR3 DNA sequence: TGTGCCAGCAGTGAATATATCTGGGCTAGAGGGAACATTCAGTACTTC. Its protein is CASSEYIWARGNIQYF.

This clone was observed a few times. The rearrangement links TRBV9 to TRBJ2-7, with D possibly being TRBD1 (5 bases). The CDR3 spans 15 residues. Germline-derived CDR1 and CDR2 are SGDLS and YYNGEE. The ends were cut back, 0 bases at V and 2 bases at J, with 12 bases in the middle. CDR3 sequence: CASSVEGSGTYEQYF. The DNA of the CDR3 is TGTGCCAGCAGCGTAGAGGGGTCAGGCACCTACGAGCAGTACTTC.

This clone was seen more than once but under ten times. The V and J genes are TRBV19 and TRBJ2-1; D remains ambiguous. V shed 9 bases and J shed 7 bases, with 19 bases lying between them. The length of the CDR3 is 14 residues. Germline V gene data show CDR1 as LNHDA and CDR2 as SQIVND (reference sequence). The CDR3 protein is CASGNRAYTNEQFF. For the CDR3, the DNA is TGTGCCAGCGGAAACAGAGCCTACACGAATGAGCAGTTCTTC.

The rearrangement links TRBV7-2 to TRBJ2-5; D unclear. Germline V gives CDR1 SGHTA, CDR2 FQGNSA. CDR3 length equals 13 residues. V shed 5 bases and J shed 4 bases, with 11 bases lying between them. The CDR3, as DNA: TGTGCCAGCAGCCCTTGGAGAGGAGAGACCCAGTACTTC. This sequence encodes CASSPWRGETQYF.

The CDR3 reads CASRQGRGLIQPQHF. The CDR3 bases are TGTGCCAGTAGACAGGGCAGGGGGCTCATTCAGCCCCAGCATTTT. The chain carries TRBV19 and TRBJ1-5, with 8 positions matching TRBD1. Germline-derived CDR1 and CDR2 are LNHDA and SQIVND (reference sequence). This CDR3 region has 15 residues. V gave up 6 bases and J gave up 6 bases; unmatched junction bases: 10.

This chain uses TRBV27 with TRBJ2-1; 10 nucleotides align to TRBD2. The trim removed 6 bases at V and 8 bases at J, leaving 10 bases unmatched. Germline V gene sequence: CDR1 MNHEY, CDR2 SMNVEV (reference sequence). The CDR3 has 15 residues. The DNA for the CDR3 is TGTGCCAGCAGGTGGGTAGCGGGAGGTTTACATGAGCAGTTCTTC. It is translated as CASRWVAGGLHEQFF.